This section outlines one TCR beta chain sequence together with its context. No antigen is known for it. CDR1 is SGDLS, CDR2 YYNGEE, per germline. The V and J ends lost 2 bases and 0 bases respectively, with 11 bases between them. The CDR3 is 16 amino acids. The sample is drawn from a study of monozygotic twins with cystic fibrosis. Regarding the study as a whole: No link emerged between shared CDR3 counts and age, concordance or severity. J usage was most co-twin-similar in 8 of 16 pairs, V in 13.

Libraries were prepared by immunoSEQ multiplex PCR; TCRdb keeps only in-frame clonotypes and omits some of them. The repertoire holds tens of thousands of clones, with more than 85% as singletons. The sequenced sample was blood. The genes are TRBV9 and TRBJ1-4, with unresolved D. This sequence originates from a girl aged 2-9 years with cystic fibrosis. CDR3 nucleotides: TGTGCCAGCAGCGTCGGAAGGGTATCAACTAATGAAAAACTGTTTTTT. Protein sequence: CASSVGRVSTNEKLFF.